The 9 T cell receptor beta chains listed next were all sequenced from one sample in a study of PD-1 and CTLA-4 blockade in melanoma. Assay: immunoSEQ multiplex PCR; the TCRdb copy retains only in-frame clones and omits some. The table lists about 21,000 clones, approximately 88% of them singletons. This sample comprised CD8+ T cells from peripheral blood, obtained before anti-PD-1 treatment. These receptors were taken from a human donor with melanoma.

CDR3 in amino acids: CASSQGETGHTEAFF. CDR3 DNA: TGTGCCAGCAGCCAAGGGGAGACAGGGCATACTGAAGCTTTCTTT. The chain carries TRBV14 and TRBJ1-1, with TRBD1 matching 7 bases. The CDR3 runs to 15 residues. V gave up 1 base and J gave up 5 bases; unmatched junction bases: 7. Looked up from germline, CDR1 is SGHDN and CDR2 is FVKESK. The full variable domain, its missing parts supplied by reference TRBV14 and TRBJ1-1, is EAGVTQFPSHSVIEKGQTVTLRCDPISGHDNLYWYRRVMGKEIKFLLHFVKESKQDESGMPNNRFLAERTGGTYSTLKVQPAELEDSGVYFCASSQGETGHTEAFFGQGTRLTVV.

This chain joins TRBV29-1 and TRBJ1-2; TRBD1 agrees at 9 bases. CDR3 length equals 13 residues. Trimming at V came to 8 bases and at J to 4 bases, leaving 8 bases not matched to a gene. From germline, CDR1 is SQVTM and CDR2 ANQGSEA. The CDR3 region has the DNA TGCAGCACCCGACAGGGGGACGTCTATGGCTACACCTTC. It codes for CSTRQGDVYGYTF.

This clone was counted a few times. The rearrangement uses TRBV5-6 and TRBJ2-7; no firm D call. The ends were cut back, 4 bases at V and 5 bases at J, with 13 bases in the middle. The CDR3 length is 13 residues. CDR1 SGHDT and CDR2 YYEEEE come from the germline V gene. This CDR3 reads CASSGGVWDEQYF. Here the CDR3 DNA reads TGTGCCAGCAGCGGCGGCGTCTGGGACGAGCAGTACTTC.

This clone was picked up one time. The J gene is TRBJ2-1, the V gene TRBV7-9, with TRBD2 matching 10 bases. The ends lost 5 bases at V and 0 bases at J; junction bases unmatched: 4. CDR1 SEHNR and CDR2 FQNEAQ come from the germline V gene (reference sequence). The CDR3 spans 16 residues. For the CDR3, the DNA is TGTGCCAGCAGCGGAGCGGGGGGGAGCTCCTACAATGAGCAGTTCTTC. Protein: CASSGAGGSSYNEQFF.

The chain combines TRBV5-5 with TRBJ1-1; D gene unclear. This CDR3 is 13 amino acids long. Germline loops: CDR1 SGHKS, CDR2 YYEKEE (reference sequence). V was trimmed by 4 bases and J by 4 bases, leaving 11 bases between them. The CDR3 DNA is TGTGCCAGCAGCCAATGGACTGGCACTGAAGCTTTCTTT. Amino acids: CASSQWTGTEAFF.

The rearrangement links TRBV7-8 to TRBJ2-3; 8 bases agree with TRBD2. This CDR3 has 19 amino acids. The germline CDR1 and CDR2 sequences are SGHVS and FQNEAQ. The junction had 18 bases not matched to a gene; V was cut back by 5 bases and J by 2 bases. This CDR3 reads CASSPRRLAGVFDTDTQYF. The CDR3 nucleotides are TGTGCCAGCAGCCCCAGGCGGCTAGCGGGCGTCTTTGACACAGATACGCAGTATTTT. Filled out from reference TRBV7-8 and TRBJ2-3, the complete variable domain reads GAGVSQSPRYKVAKRGQDVALRCDPISGHVSLFWYQQALGQGPEFLTYFQNEAQLDKSGLPSDRFFAERPEGSVSTLKIQRTQQEDSAVYLCASSPRRLAGVFDTDTQYFGPGTRLTVL.

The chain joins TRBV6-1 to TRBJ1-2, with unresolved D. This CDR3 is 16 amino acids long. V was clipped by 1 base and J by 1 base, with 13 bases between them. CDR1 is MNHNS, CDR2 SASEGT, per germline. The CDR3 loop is CASSEGESSFNYGYTF. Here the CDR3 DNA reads TGTGCCAGCAGTGAAGGGGAGTCGTCGTTTAACTATGGCTACACCTTC.

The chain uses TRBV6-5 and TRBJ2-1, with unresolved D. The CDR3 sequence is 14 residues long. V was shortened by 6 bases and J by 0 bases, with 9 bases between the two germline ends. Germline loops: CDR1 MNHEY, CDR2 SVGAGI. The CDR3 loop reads CASSLDSSYNEQFF. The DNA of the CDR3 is TGTGCCAGCAGCCTAGATTCCTCCTACAATGAGCAGTTCTTC.

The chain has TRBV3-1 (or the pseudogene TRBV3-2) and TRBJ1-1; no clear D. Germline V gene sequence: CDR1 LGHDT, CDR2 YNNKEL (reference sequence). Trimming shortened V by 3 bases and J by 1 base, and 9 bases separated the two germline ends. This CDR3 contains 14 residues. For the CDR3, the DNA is TGTGCCAGCAGCCAGTTCCTCCCGAACACTGAAGCTTTCTTT. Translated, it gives CASSQFLPNTEAFF.